This T cell receptor beta chain was identified in a study of blood T cell repertoires in COVID-19. Overall study context: Nucleic acid was either cDNA or gDNA, and it came from T cells, B-cell-depleted T cells, or PBMCs.

Across about two dozen US areas, participants ranged in age from roughly 18 to 95 years. Cohort 3 recovered donors had two negative PCRs, clearance, or symptom resolution. Per the germline V gene, CDR1 is MGHRA and CDR2 is YSYEKL. The CDR3 loop spans 17 amino acids. The trim removed 6 bases at V and 6 bases at J, leaving 16 bases unmatched. Original handling: Reference gene primers were amplified, and this amplification served to estimate nucleated cell counts. Method: immunoSEQ multiplex PCR; TCRdb's copy keeps in-frame clones and lacks some. V, J and clone size were drawn from that table, and D and trimming were deduced from the DNA. Here the sample spans more than 200,000 clones, more than 85% being singletons.

The chain links TRBV4-1 to TRBJ1-2; 10 bases line up with TRBD1. The sequenced sample consisted of PBMCs or T cells enriched from blood (not recorded which). The clonotype comes from a woman aged 45-60 years who had recovered from COVID-19. The CDR3 DNA reads as TGCGCCAGCAGTTATGCTAACACCGGGACAGGGGAGGATGGCTACACCTTC. It translates to CASSYANTGTGEDGYTF.